The sequence of this T cell receptor (beta chain) was determined in a study of T cells in localized non-small cell lung cancer. Findings and caveats of the study: The greatest T cell clonality was found in uninvolved adjacent lung (higher than in tumor).

This clone has only one observation. What it binds is not known. This table comes from immunoSEQ multiplex PCR, and its TCRdb copy is limited to in-frame clones, with some not included. Of 45,000 to 70,000 clones listed, approximately 90% are singletons. The germline CDR1 and CDR2 sequences are LGHNA and YSLEER. The CDR3 has 14 residues. The ends lost 1 base at V and 7 bases at J; junction bases unmatched: 6. The material was peripheral blood, obtained before any cancer treatment. This TCR came from a woman aged 40 to 75 with stage I lung adenocarcinoma. The rearrangement links TRBV4-3 to TRBJ1-2; TRBD1 aligns across 7 bases. The CDR3 loop reads CASSQVQGWSGYTF. Here the CDR3 DNA reads TGCGCCAGCAGCCAAGTACAGGGGTGGAGTGGCTACACCTTC.